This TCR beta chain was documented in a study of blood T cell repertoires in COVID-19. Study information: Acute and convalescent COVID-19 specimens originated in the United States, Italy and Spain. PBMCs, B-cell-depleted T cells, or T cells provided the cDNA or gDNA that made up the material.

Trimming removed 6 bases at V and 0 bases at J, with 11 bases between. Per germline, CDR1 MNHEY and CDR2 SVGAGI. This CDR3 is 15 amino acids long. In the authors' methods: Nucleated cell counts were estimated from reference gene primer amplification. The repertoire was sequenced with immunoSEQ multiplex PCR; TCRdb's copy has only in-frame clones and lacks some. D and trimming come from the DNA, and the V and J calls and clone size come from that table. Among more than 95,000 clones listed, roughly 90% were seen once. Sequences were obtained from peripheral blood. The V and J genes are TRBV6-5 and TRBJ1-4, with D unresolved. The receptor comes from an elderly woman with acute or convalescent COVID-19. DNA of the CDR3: TGTGCCAGCAGATCCTACAGCTCAACTAATGAAAAACTGTTTTTT. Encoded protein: CASRSYSSTNEKLFF.